This T cell receptor beta chain is drawn from a study of regulatory T cells. Study results and limitations: In patients, unique TRB V-J pairs were restricted and V/J usage skewed, especially in Tregs. In CD3G-deficient patients, conventional CD4+ T cells were enriched for hydrophobic CDR3 residues at positions 6 and 7.

Germline V gene sequence: CDR1 MDHEN, CDR2 SYDVKM. The CDR3 has 12 amino acids. The V segment lost 3 bases and the J segment 9 bases; nucleotides outside the gene matches: 1. As regards this clone: The antigen is not known.

The primer mix had 52 TRBV and 13 TRBJ primers. TCRdb's copy holds only in-frame clones and misses some; the assay was immunoSEQ multiplex PCR. Among roughly 23,000 clones, 70% to 90% were seen once, and the ten largest hold roughly 1.3%. A couple of CD3G-deficient patients had more severe autoimmunity; all had some. CD4+ cells were sorted into CD25-high CD127-low regulatory cells and CD25-low CD127-high conventional cells. The V call is TRBV28, the J call TRBJ2-1, with TRBD2 matching 8 bases. Sample: conventional CD4+ T cells sorted from blood. This sequence originates from a child aged 5-17 years with CD3G deficiency. CDR3 loop: CASSFAGGEQFF. CDR3 coding DNA: TGTGCCAGCAGTTTCGCGGGGGGTGAGCAGTTCTTC. The full variable domain, rest sourced from reference TRBV28 and TRBJ2-1, is DVKVTQSSRYLVKRTGEKVFLECVQDMDHENMFWYRQDPGLGLRLIYFSYDVKMKEKGDIPEGYSVSREKKERFSLILESASTNQTSMYLCASSFAGGEQFFGPGTRLTVL.